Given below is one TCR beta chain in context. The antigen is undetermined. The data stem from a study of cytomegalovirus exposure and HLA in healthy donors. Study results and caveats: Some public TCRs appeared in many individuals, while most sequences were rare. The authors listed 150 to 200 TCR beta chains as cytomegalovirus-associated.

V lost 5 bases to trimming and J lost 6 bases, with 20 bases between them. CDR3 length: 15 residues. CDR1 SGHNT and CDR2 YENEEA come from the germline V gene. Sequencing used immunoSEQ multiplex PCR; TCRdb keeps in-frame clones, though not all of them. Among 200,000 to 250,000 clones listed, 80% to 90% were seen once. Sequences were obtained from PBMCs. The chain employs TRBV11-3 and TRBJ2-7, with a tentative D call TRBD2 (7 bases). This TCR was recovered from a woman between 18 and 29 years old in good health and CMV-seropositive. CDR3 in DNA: TGTGCCAGCAGCCCCGGAGGGGGGGAAGTGGGCGAGCAGTACTTC. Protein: CASSPGGGEVGEQYF.